A single T cell receptor (beta chain) is shown here with its context. Its matching antigen is unknown. The CDR3 is 15 amino acids. Trimming cost V 6 bases and J 1 base; bases outside gene matches: 10. From germline, CDR1 is DFQATT and CDR2 SNEGSKA (reference sequence). The data were taken from a study of blood T cells in healthy people across ages. Findings of the study overall: In long-lived donors, naive CD4+ cell counts and diversity exceeded those of aged donors. One million T cells yielded diversity estimates that were considered underestimates. Observed TCR beta diversity per million T cells went down as age went up. This fall followed a roughly linear course with age.

Using a J-beta primer mix together with a sample-barcoded 5' primer, a second PCR was run for 7 to 11 cycles. TCRdb reprocessed the 5' RACE reads with MiXCR, giving one entry per CDR3 protein. The sample shows over 1,500,000 distinct CDR3 sequences, about 50% of them seen only once. The chain is built from TRBV20-1 and TRBJ2-5; 8 nucleotides match TRBD2. The source material was blood. The TCR sequence derives from a woman aged 40 to 50 in good health. The CDR3 DNA is TGCAGTGCGAGCACGGGGGGGGGCCTCCAAGAGACCCAGTACTTC. Protein product: CSASTGGGLQETQYF.